The clone carrying this T cell receptor (beta chain) was detected ten times or more. The V end was cut by 4 bases, the J end by 0 bases, with 17 bases between. CDR1 is SGHRS, CDR2 YFSETQ, per germline. This CDR3 is built from 16 residues. TCRdb analysed the RT-PCR reads with MiXCR anew, one entry per CDR3 protein. The table records about 680,000 distinct CDR3 sequences, 12% to 15% of them present only once. The sample taken for sequencing was memory CD4+ T cells from blood. The sequence came from a female donor in good health, serving as a healthy control. V is TRBV5-1 and J is TRBJ2-7, with D maybe TRBD2 (7 bases). The CDR3 region has the DNA TGCGCCAGCAGCGTCGCGGGGGCGGAGAGCTCCTACGAGCAGTACTTC. Translated: CASSVAGAESSYEQYF.